Presented here are 5 T cell receptor beta chains from one specimen sequenced in a study of CD8+CD57+ T cells in acquired aplastic anemia. The study profiled TCR beta VDJ and CDR3 using genomic DNA as template. TCRdb reprocessed the reads via MiXCR and lists one record per CDR3 protein. Of about 200,000 distinct CDR3 sequences detected, 30% to 35% appear once; the ten largest clones hold more than 0.95%. Sequenced sample: sorted CD4+, CD8+, or CD8+CD57+ T cells (not recorded which) from PBMCs. The receptors derive from a human donor in good health, serving as a control.

This clonotype was seen a few times. The genes are TRBV12-3 or TRBV12-4 and TRBJ2-1; tentative D call: TRBD2 (7 bases). The V end lost 6 bases, the J end lost 8 bases, and 26 bases lay between the germline ends. The CDR3 totals 17 residues. The CDR3 nucleotides read TGTGCCAGCAGCCGAAGGGGGGGGGTAATGGCCCAGGATGAGCAGTTCTTC. It specifies CASSRRGGVMAQDEQFF.

This clonotype was seen many times. The rearrangement joins TRBV15 to TRBJ2-7; D is unresolved. Trimming left V 7 bases short and J 5 bases short, with 15 bases between. CDR1 is LNHNV, CDR2 YYDKDF, per germline (reference sequence). This CDR3 has 13 amino acids. CDR3: CATKQPSTDEQYF. As DNA, the CDR3 is TGTGCCACCAAACAGCCCTCGACGGACGAGCAGTACTTC. The variable domain in full, with the rest retrieved from reference TRBV15 and TRBJ2-7, is DAMVIQNPRYQVTQFGKPVTLSCSQTLNHNVMYWYQQKSSQAPKLLFHYYDKDFNNEADTPDNFQSRRPNTSFCFLDIRSPGLGDTAMYLCATKQPSTDEQYFGPGTRLTVT.

This clonotype was counted a single time. A junction end diverges from the germline sequence, so it may reflect a read error. The chain couples TRBV29-1 to TRBJ2-5; 7 bases match TRBD2. This CDR3 is built from 13 residues. Germline lookup yields CDR1 SQVTM and CDR2 ANQGSEA. Here the CDR3 reads CGVDGGSGETQYF. In DNA form, the CDR3 reads TGCGGCGTCGACGGCGGGAGTGGAGAGACCCAGTACTTC.

Only a few counts were recorded for this clonotype. V gene TRBV4-1 combines with J gene TRBJ1-2; D unclear. The CDR3 runs 12 residues. Germline-derived CDR1 and CDR2 are MGHRA and YSYEKL. Trimming took off 3 bases at V and 7 bases at J, with 9 bases between the two ends. The CDR3 loop reads CASSQDDFGYTF. CDR3 nucleotide sequence: TGCGCCAGCAGCCAGGATGATTTTGGCTACACCTTC.

V usage is TRBV19 and J usage is TRBJ1-5; D possibly corresponds to TRBD1 (5 bases). Germline CDR1 and CDR2: LNHDA and SQIVND (reference sequence). There are 14 residues in the CDR3. The germline V and J ends were trimmed by 5 bases and 0 bases, with 8 bases remaining between them. The CDR3 bases are TGTGCCAGTAGTCCCACAGGTAGCAATCAGCCCCAGCATTTT. Encoded protein: CASSPTGSNQPQHF.